Below are 20 T cell receptor beta chains sequenced from a single sample in a study of regulatory dendritic cells for organ transplantation. TCRdb's table, derived via immunoSEQ multiplex PCR, lists solely in-frame clones and lacks some. The table includes around 20,000 clones, over 75% detected once. CFSE-labeled sorted T cells met regulatory or mature dendritic cells for over 4 days. Their target antigens are unknown. Sequencing used naive CD4+ T cells from blood cultured with regulatory dendritic cells. Subset given: CD45RA+ naive T cells. The source of these receptors is a human donor in good health.

The chain recombines TRBV4-1 with TRBJ2-1, with TRBD2 matching over 12 bases. Germline values: CDR1 MGHRA, CDR2 YSYEKL. The V and J ends lost 3 bases and 8 bases, in that order; junction bases with no gene match: 5. The CDR3 has 15 residues. CDR3 DNA sequence: TGCGCCAGCAGCCATACCGGGACTAGCGGGTATGAGCAGTTCTTC. The encoded protein is CASSHTGTSGYEQFF.

J is TRBJ2-2 and V is TRBV29-1; 7 bases are a match to TRBD2. V trimming: 6 bases; J trimming: 0 bases; junction bases outside the gene matches: 10. Germline assignment: CDR1 SQVTM and CDR2 ANQGSEA. This CDR3 region has 16 residues. CDR3 amino acids: CSVATSGKANTGELFF. CDR3 DNA: TGCAGCGTGGCAACCAGCGGGAAGGCGAACACCGGGGAGCTGTTTTTT.

The chain recombines TRBV21-1 with TRBJ2-5; no DNA check was done on the table's D call, TRBD2. TRBV21-1 has pseudogene status. CDR3 size: 18 residues. CDR3 protein: CASSKGLKKRGYQETQYF. In nucleotides, the CDR3 is TGTGCCAGCAGCAAAGGGCTAAAAAAGCGGGGGTATCAAGAGACCCAGTACTTC.

This chain links TRBV4-1 with TRBJ2-1; unclear D gene. CDR1 is MGHRA, CDR2 YSYEKL, per germline. The V gene lost 1 base and the J gene lost 11 bases, with 9 bases spanning the gap. CDR3 length equals 12 residues. The CDR3 bases are TGCGCCAGCAGCCAAGTGATGGAAAAGCAGTTCTTC. This codes for CASSQVMEKQFF.

The rearrangement uses TRBV29-1 and TRBJ2-3; 9 bases are shared with TRBD1. The CDR3 length is 15 residues. V was pared by 6 bases and J by 0 bases, with 7 bases of the junction left unmatched. Germline V gives CDR1 SQVTM, CDR2 ANQGSEA. CDR3 amino acids: CSVEADRGSTDTQYF. DNA of the CDR3: TGCAGCGTGGAGGCGGACAGGGGAAGCACAGATACGCAGTATTTT.

The sample holds one count of this clone. The chain couples TRBV10-2 to TRBJ2-7; 7 nucleotides line up with TRBD2. Germline CDR1 is WSHSY and CDR2 is SAAADI. The CDR3 length is 16 residues. Trimming cost V 6 bases and J 4 bases; bases outside gene matches: 15. The CDR3 sequence is CASSASLSSGSYEQYF. The CDR3 region has the DNA TGCGCCAGCAGCGCCTCTTTATCTAGCGGCTCATACGAGCAGTACTTC.

The chain is built from TRBV19 and TRBJ1-2; perhaps TRBD1 as D (6 bases). The CDR3 covers 15 residues. Deletions cut 0 bases from V and 3 bases from J, with 11 bases between. Per germline, CDR1 LNHDA and CDR2 SQIVND (reference sequence). The CDR3 DNA sequence: TGTGCCAGTAGTATAGAAGTCAGGGGAGACTATGGCTACACCTTC. Translating gives CASSIEVRGDYGYTF.

This chain connects TRBV6-6 to TRBJ2-2, with D tentatively TRBD1 or TRBD2 (5 bases each). The V end lost 10 bases, the J end lost 5 bases, and 20 bases lay between the germline ends. Per germline, CDR1 MNHNY and CDR2 SVGAGI (reference sequence). The CDR3 has 15 amino acids. In DNA, the CDR3 is TGTGCCATACCGCATACCGGGACCTCGACCGGGGAGCTGTTTTTT. Residues: CAIPHTGTSTGELFF.

The chain is built from TRBV7-2 and TRBJ2-1, with 8 bases matching TRBD2. The CDR3 sequence is 14 residues long. J gave up 5 bases and V 4 bases, and 4 bases lay outside the gene matches. Germline values: CDR1 SGHTA, CDR2 FQGNSA. The CDR3 reads CASSSTSGHNEQFF. The CDR3 nucleotides are TGTGCCAGCAGCTCTACTAGCGGACACAATGAGCAGTTCTTC.

The rearrangement joins TRBV19 to TRBJ2-3; D uncertain. Germline V gene data show CDR1 as LNHDA and CDR2 as SQIVND (reference sequence). This CDR3 comprises 12 residues. The germline V and J ends were trimmed by 5 bases and 3 bases, with 6 bases remaining between them. CDR3 coding DNA: TGTGCCAGTAGTTTGTCTACAGATACGCAGTATTTT. As protein: CASSLSTDTQYF.

The rearrangement links TRBV12-2 to TRBJ2-3; TRBD2, the D gene given by the table, was not confirmed from the DNA. TRBV12-2 represents a pseudogene. The CDR3 totals 14 residues. This CDR3 is CASGTSLFTDTQYF. DNA of the CDR3: TGTGCAAGCGGGACTAGCCTTTTCACAGATACGCAGTATTTT.

The chain couples TRBV7-3 to TRBJ2-3; 9 bases line up with TRBD2. This CDR3 is built from 15 residues. V shed 5 bases and J 2 bases; nucleotides not matched to a gene: 5. In germline, CDR1 is SGHTA, CDR2 FQGTGA. CDR3 DNA sequence: TGTGCCAGCAGCGATAGCGGGGGATACACAGATACGCAGTATTTT. Residues: CASSDSGGYTDTQYF.

The chain joins TRBV18 to TRBJ2-5, with D perhaps TRBD1 (5 bases). Germline V gives CDR1 KGHSH, CDR2 LQKENI. The CDR3 totals 16 residues. Trimming left V 0 bases short and J 6 bases short, with 17 bases between. The CDR3 loop reads CASSPPEGASVKTQYF. As DNA, the CDR3 is TGTGCCAGCTCACCACCGGAAGGGGCTAGTGTGAAGACCCAGTACTTC.

The chain uses TRBV6-5 and TRBJ2-7; 8 nucleotides line up with TRBD1. CDR1 and CDR2 from the germline V gene are MNHEY and SVGAGI. Unmatched junction bases numbered 8, after V lost 7 bases and J lost 6 bases. The CDR3 is 13 residues long. The CDR3 here is CASTRTGIAEQYF. CDR3 in DNA: TGTGCCAGCACCCGGACAGGGATCGCCGAGCAGTACTTC.

V usage is TRBV6-5 and J usage is TRBJ2-7, with 8 bases that match TRBD1. The CDR3 consists of 14 residues. The V gene end was trimmed by 2 bases and the J gene end by 4 bases; junction bases not matched to a gene: 4. The V gene's germline CDR1 is MNHEY and CDR2 SVGAGI. In DNA, the CDR3 is TGTGCCAGCAGTTACATACAGGGGGTGTACGAGCAGTACTTC. Translated: CASSYIQGVYEQYF.

A word on this clone: Other DNA sequences in this specimen translate into the identical CDR3. V usage is TRBV2 and J usage is TRBJ2-5; tentatively, D is TRBD2 (6 bases). Germline V lookup: CDR1 SNHLY, CDR2 FYNNEI. V lost 7 bases and J 5 bases, leaving 23 bases between the germline ends. CDR3 length equals 16 residues. The CDR3 DNA reads as TGTGCCAGCACCTCAGGGCAGGGACTGCGATGGGAGACCCAGTACTTC. Its translation: CASTSGQGLRWETQYF. The whole variable domain, remainder taken from reference TRBV2 and TRBJ2-5, is EPEVTQTPSHQVTQMGQEVILRCVPISNHLYFYWYRQILGQKVEFLVSFYNNEISEKSEIFDDQFSVERPDGSNFTLKIRSTKLEDSAMYFCASTSGQGLRWETQYFGPGTRLLVL.

This clone has only a few counts. The chain joins TRBV5-1 to TRBJ2-1; 7 nucleotides align to TRBD1. This CDR3 comprises 14 residues. Germline assignment: CDR1 SGHRS and CDR2 YFSETQ. The junction had 10 bases not matched to a gene; V was cut back by 4 bases and J by 9 bases. The CDR3 sequence: CASSHGTVAGEQFF. Written as DNA, the CDR3 is TGCGCCAGCAGCCACGGGACAGTAGCAGGTGAGCAGTTCTTC.

The V and J genes are TRBV27 and TRBJ1-1; D may be TRBD1 (5 bases). Germline CDR1 is MNHEY and CDR2 is SMNVEV (reference sequence). The CDR3 totals 14 residues. With 2 bases removed from V and 1 base from J, the gap between germline ends came to 8 bases. CDR3 nucleotide sequence: TGTGCCAGCAGTTTAGACAGACAGAACACTGAAGCTTTCTTT. This gives the protein CASSLDRQNTEAFF.

CDR3 in amino acids: CASSPRTSGSYNEQFF. The CDR3 coding sequence is TGTGCCAGCTCACCGCGAACATCGGGCTCCTACAATGAGCAGTTCTTC. The genes are TRBV18 and TRBJ2-1; D remains ambiguous. V was cut by 3 bases and J by 0 bases, with 12 bases left in between. This CDR3 region has 16 residues. Germline V gives CDR1 KGHSH, CDR2 LQKENI.

This chain connects TRBV5-1 to TRBJ1-1; perhaps TRBD1 as D (6 bases). Germline values: CDR1 SGHRS, CDR2 YFSETQ. V was cut by 4 bases and J by 0 bases, with 19 bases left in between. There are 17 residues in the CDR3. CDR3 in DNA: TGCGCCAGCAGCACGAGGCGAGAACAGGGACTGAACACTGAAGCTTTCTTT. It is translated as CASSTRREQGLNTEAFF.